Below are 24 T cell receptor beta chains sequenced from a single sample in a study of blood T cell repertoires in COVID-19 (dated by TCRdb to 2019 to 2021). Libraries were prepared through the immunoSEQ multiplex PCR assay. TCRdb took this table from immuneACCESS and kept in-frame rearrangements with V and J called. Such tables lack part of the clones; where checked against another copy, unresolved V genes explain under half of the gap, and the rest is unexplained. The table for this sample lists hundreds of thousands of clones; around 90% of them were counted only once. 8% to 9.5% of the sample is taken by the ten largest. Sequencing was performed on PBMCs or T cells enriched from blood (not recorded which). All receptors come from a woman between 18 and 30 years old who had recovered from COVID-19.

This clone was seen a few times. The genes are TRBV19 and TRBJ1-5; D remains unclear. Trimming took 5 bases from V and 3 from J, leaving 17 bases between them. CDR1 and CDR2 from the germline V gene are LNHDA and SQIVND (reference sequence). The CDR3 sequence is 16 residues long. The CDR3 reads CASSVPWPGSNQPQHF. In nucleotides, the CDR3 is TGTGCCAGTAGTGTCCCTTGGCCAGGCTCCAATCAGCCCCAGCATTTT.

This chain joins TRBV28 and TRBJ2-1; the D gene is possibly TRBD1 (5 bases). This CDR3 region has 13 residues. Germline V lookup: CDR1 MDHEN, CDR2 SYDVKM. Trimming took 5 bases from V and 7 from J, leaving 12 bases between them. The CDR3 nucleotides are TGTGCCAGCAGTGCAGGGCCAGGGAATGAGCAGTTCTTC. Translating it yields CASSAGPGNEQFF.

The V call is TRBV5-6, the J call TRBJ1-2, with 7 positions matching TRBD1. CDR1 and CDR2 (germline): SGHDT, YYEEEE. The length of the CDR3 is 17 residues. V shed 4 bases, J shed 5 bases, and the junction held 17 bases outside the gene matches. Here the CDR3 DNA reads TGTGCCAGCAGCCCTTGGAGGGGGGAGCCAGGGGGATATGGCTACACCTTC. Residues: CASSPWRGEPGGYGYTF.

The chain carries TRBV15 and TRBJ2-3, with D uncertain. Germline V gene sequence: CDR1 LNHNV, CDR2 YYDKDF (reference sequence). V was clipped by 4 bases and J by 1 base, with 6 bases between them. The CDR3 is 13 residues long. This CDR3 reads CATSNGRTDTQYF. The DNA of the CDR3 is TGTGCCACCAGCAACGGTCGCACAGATACGCAGTATTTT.

J is TRBJ2-1 and V is TRBV7-3; 11 positions match TRBD2. The CDR3 runs 20 residues. V shed 2 bases, J shed 7 bases, and the junction held 19 bases outside the gene matches. In germline, CDR1 is SGHTA, CDR2 FQGTGA. The CDR3 DNA is TGTGCCAGCAGCTTATACACTAGCGGGAGTTTTAGAACGCCAGGGAATGAGCAGTTCTTC. Protein sequence: CASSLYTSGSFRTPGNEQFF.

A word on this clone: One end of the junction varies from germline; a read error may be responsible. This sequence joins TRBV20-1 and TRBJ2-5, with 8 bases that match TRBD2. CDR1 and CDR2 from the germline V gene are DFQATT and SNEGSKA (reference sequence). The CDR3 consists of 11 residues. CDR3 sequence (DNA): TGTAACCCGGGGGGGTTAGAGACCCAGTACTTC. Translation: CNPGGLETQYF.

CDR3: CASKGALGGNQPQHF. The CDR3 region has the DNA TGTGCCAGCAAAGGGGCCCTAGGCGGCAATCAGCCCCAGCATTTT. The chain combines TRBV6-5 with TRBJ1-5; tentatively, D is TRBD1 (5 bases). Per the germline V gene, CDR1 is MNHEY and CDR2 is SVGAGI. The CDR3 extends over 15 amino acids. V was clipped by 7 bases and J by 2 bases, with 15 bases between them.

The CDR3 DNA reads TGTGCCAGCGGGCTGGACAGCTCAGGATGGCAGCCCCAGCATTTT. Protein product: CASGLDSSGWQPQHF. V and J are TRBV7-2 and TRBJ1-5; TRBD1 is a possible D gene (6 bases). There are 15 residues in the CDR3. The germline V gene has CDR1 SGHTA and CDR2 FQGNSA. Trimming stripped 8 bases from V and 7 bases from J, with 21 bases between.

This chain connects TRBV13 to TRBJ2-5, with D unresolved. Trimming stripped 0 bases from V and 5 bases from J, with 10 bases between. Germline CDR1 is PRHDT and CDR2 is FYEKMQ (reference sequence). The CDR3 loop spans 14 amino acids. The chain's CDR3 is CASSLGHQVETQYF. The CDR3 DNA sequence: TGTGCCAGCAGCTTAGGACACCAGGTGGAGACCCAGTACTTC.

The rearrangement links TRBV2 to TRBJ2-5; perhaps TRBD1 as D (6 bases). The CDR3 has 13 residues. Trimming left V 7 bases short and J 13 bases short, with 22 bases between. Germline values: CDR1 SNHLY, CDR2 FYNNEI. CDR3 residues: CASTKTGTSPGYF. In nucleotides, the CDR3 is TGTGCCAGCACCAAGACGGGGACATCCCCGGGGTACTTC.

The chain links TRBV18 to TRBJ1-1; no reliable D call. The germline V gene encodes CDR1 KGHSH and CDR2 LQKENI. The CDR3 spans 13 residues. With 4 bases removed from V and 4 bases from J, the gap between germline ends came to 10 bases. CDR3 residues: CASSQHSGTEAFF. In nucleotides, the CDR3 is TGTGCCAGCTCACAGCACAGCGGCACTGAAGCTTTCTTT.

The V gene is TRBV28, the J gene TRBJ1-6, with D possibly matching TRBD1 (6 bases). The ends were cut back, 3 bases at V and 7 bases at J, with 10 bases in the middle. This CDR3 spans 14 amino acids. Per germline, CDR1 MDHEN and CDR2 SYDVKM. The CDR3 DNA reads TGTGCCAGCAGTTTTGGGCAGGGGAATTCACCCCTCCACTTT. Its protein is CASSFGQGNSPLHF.

This clone came up once. The chain is built from TRBV5-6 and TRBJ2-1, with a tentative D call TRBD1 (6 bases). The germline V and J ends were trimmed by 5 bases and 8 bases, with 20 bases remaining between them. Germline V gives CDR1 SGHDT, CDR2 YYEEEE. There are 15 residues in the CDR3. This chain's CDR3 is CASRGYTGFYYEQFF. The DNA for the CDR3 is TGTGCCAGCAGGGGTTACACAGGGTTTTACTATGAGCAGTTCTTC.

The V gene is TRBV18, the J gene TRBJ1-4; 9 bases line up with TRBD1. The CDR3 contains 15 residues. From germline, CDR1 is KGHSH and CDR2 LQKENI. After removal of 5 bases from V and 6 bases from J, the junction contained 7 bases not matched to a gene. The CDR3 DNA sequence: TGTGCCAGCTCATCCACAGGGGGCGCGTATGAAAAACTGTTTTTT. Its protein is CASSSTGGAYEKLFF.

This chain links TRBV5-1 with TRBJ2-7, with 10 bases identical to TRBD1. The V gene's germline CDR1 is SGHRS and CDR2 YFSETQ. The length of the CDR3 is 15 residues. V lost 3 bases, J lost 5 bases, and 8 bases stayed unmatched. CDR3 region: CASSSFDRGLDEQYF. In nucleotides, the CDR3 is TGCGCCAGCAGCTCTTTCGACAGGGGGCTTGACGAGCAGTACTTC.

The rearrangement uses TRBV29-1 and TRBJ2-3; 10 positions match TRBD2. Germline V gene lookup returns CDR1 SQVTM and CDR2 ANQGSEA. The CDR3 totals 16 residues. J was trimmed by 6 bases and V by 7 bases; bases with no gene match: 16. CDR3 bases: TGCAGCGCCGGTCCGGGGCTAGCGGGAGTACTCGATACGCAGTATTTT. This encodes CSAGPGLAGVLDTQYF.

The chain is built from TRBV5-1 and TRBJ2-3; 7 bases map to TRBD1. Trimming removed 7 bases from V and 3 bases from J; junction bases left unmatched: 8. Germline values: CDR1 SGHRS, CDR2 YFSETQ. The CDR3 runs 14 residues. CDR3 in DNA: TGCGCCAGCTACCGACAGGGTCTAACAGATACGCAGTATTTT. It encodes CASYRQGLTDTQYF. The whole variable domain, filled in from reference TRBV5-1 and TRBJ2-3, reads KAGVTQTPRYLIKTRGQQVTLSCSPISGHRSVSWYQQTPGQGLQFLFEYFSETQRNKGNFPGRFSGRQFSNSRSEMNVSTLELGDSALYLCASYRQGLTDTQYFGPGTRLTVL.

The V and J genes are TRBV7-9 and TRBJ1-4; D unresolved. Per the germline V gene, CDR1 is SEHNR and CDR2 is FQNEAQ (reference sequence). The V gene lost 5 bases and the J gene lost 0 bases, with 19 bases spanning the gap. The length of the CDR3 is 18 residues. CDR3 region: CASSPGYGFRTTNEKLFF. DNA of the CDR3: TGTGCCAGCAGCCCAGGATACGGCTTCCGGACAACTAATGAAAAACTGTTTTTT.

This clone came up once. The V call is TRBV14, the J call TRBJ2-7, with D possibly being TRBD2 (6 bases). The V gene's germline CDR1 is SGHDN and CDR2 FVKESK. Trimming cost V 6 bases and J 0 bases, with 12 bases left between them. The CDR3 spans 14 residues. The CDR3 DNA sequence: TGTGCCAGCAGTACTAGCAGTCTCTCCTACGAGCAGTACTTC. As protein: CASSTSSLSYEQYF. Filled out from reference TRBV14 and TRBJ2-7, the complete variable domain reads EAGVTQFPSHSVIEKGQTVTLRCDPISGHDNLYWYRRVMGKEIKFLLHFVKESKQDESGMPNNRFLAERTGGTYSTLKVQPAELEDSGVYFCASSTSSLSYEQYFGPGTRLTVT.

The J gene is TRBJ2-7, the V gene TRBV29-1, with 8 bases lining up with TRBD1. The CDR3 loop spans 12 amino acids. The germline V gene has CDR1 SQVTM and CDR2 ANQGSEA. With 7 bases clipped from V and 0 bases from J, the junction kept 2 bases outside the gene matches. The CDR3 sequence is CSGQGPSYEQYF. The DNA of the CDR3 is TGCAGCGGACAGGGGCCCTCCTACGAGCAGTACTTC.

The rearrangement uses TRBV4-2 and TRBJ2-3; 7 bases line up with TRBD2. CDR3 length equals 16 residues. CDR1 is LGHNA, CDR2 YNFKEQ, per germline. Trimming took 4 bases from V and 1 from J; bases not matched to a gene: 8. This CDR3 is CASSPTSGGGTDTQYF. CDR3 sequence (DNA): TGTGCCAGCAGCCCGACTTCGGGGGGAGGCACAGATACGCAGTATTTT.

The V and J genes are TRBV7-3 and TRBJ2-2; maybe TRBD1 (5 bases). V shed 1 base and J shed 1 base, with 10 bases lying between them. Germline values: CDR1 SGHTA, CDR2 FQGTGA. The CDR3 sequence is 16 residues long. The CDR3 loop reads CASSLRLGQNTGELFF. The CDR3 nucleotides read TGTGCCAGCAGCTTAAGGTTGGGGCAGAACACCGGGGAGCTGTTTTTT.

The chain employs TRBV27 and TRBJ2-5; D is possibly TRBD1 (6 bases). The germline V and J ends were trimmed by 5 bases and 5 bases, with 21 bases remaining between them. Germline CDR1 reads MNHEY; CDR2 reads SMNVEV (reference sequence). The CDR3 covers 16 residues. CDR3 in amino acids: CASSPVPYRAPETQYF. As DNA, the CDR3 is TGTGCCAGCAGTCCCGTTCCTTACAGGGCACCGGAGACCCAGTACTTC.

The rearrangement uses TRBV4-1 and TRBJ2-5, with a possible D match to TRBD2 (6 bases). The V end lost 3 bases, the J end lost 2 bases, and 13 bases lay between the germline ends. Germline loops: CDR1 MGHRA, CDR2 YSYEKL. The CDR3 runs to 15 residues. CDR3: CASSQTIAAQETQYF. The CDR3 nucleotides are TGCGCCAGCAGCCAGACTATAGCGGCTCAAGAGACCCAGTACTTC.